The 23 T cell receptor beta chains reported below all come from one sample, sequenced in a study of blood T cell repertoires in COVID-19. Assay used: immunoSEQ multiplex PCR; TCRdb lists only in-frame clones, some missing. The data contain 120,000 to 150,000 clones, 85% to 90% of them singletons. What was sequenced was peripheral blood. The receptors stem from a woman aged 55 to 70 with active COVID-19.

V gene TRBV9 combines with J gene TRBJ2-7; 9 nucleotides align to TRBD2. The CDR3 contains 21 residues. Germline CDR1 reads SGDLS; CDR2 reads YYNGEE. The ends lost 3 bases at V and 3 bases at J; junction bases unmatched: 25. The CDR3 bases are TGTGCCAGCAGCGGGGGGAGGGGTAGTGGAATAGCGGGAGTCTCCGGCTACGAGCAGTACTTC. It specifies CASSGGRGSGIAGVSGYEQYF.

The rearrangement uses TRBV6-6 and TRBJ2-5, with 7 positions matching TRBD1. The CDR3 runs to 14 residues. Germline V lookup: CDR1 MNHNY, CDR2 SVGAGI (reference sequence). The junction had 7 bases not matched to a gene; V was cut back by 6 bases and J by 3 bases. The DNA of the CDR3 is TGTGCCAGCAGGTCCGGGACAGCTGAAGAGACCCAGTACTTC. It translates to CASRSGTAEETQYF.

The rearrangement joins TRBV5-1 to TRBJ1-5, with D possibly TRBD1 on 6 matching bases. V was shortened by 0 bases and J by 3 bases, with 10 bases between the two germline ends. Germline V gene sequence: CDR1 SGHRS, CDR2 YFSETQ. The CDR3 extends over 15 amino acids. CDR3 amino acids: CASSLGQGYNQPQHF. Written as DNA, the CDR3 is TGCGCCAGCAGCTTGGGGCAGGGGTACAATCAGCCCCAGCATTTT.

This chain connects TRBV5-8 to TRBJ2-7; weak D call: TRBD1 (6 bases). The CDR3 runs to 15 residues. V was cut by 5 bases and J by 2 bases, with 17 bases left in between. Germline-derived CDR1 and CDR2 are SGHTS and YDEGEE. The CDR3 DNA follows: TGTGCCAGCAGTCAAGAGGGCAGGGGTACCTACGAGCAGTACTTC. It is translated as CASSQEGRGTYEQYF.

This chain links TRBV15 with TRBJ2-5; no clear D. In germline, CDR1 is LNHNV, CDR2 YYDKDF (reference sequence). The CDR3 contains 14 residues. The germline V and J ends were trimmed by 0 bases and 2 bases, with 7 bases remaining between them. In nucleotides, the CDR3 is TGTGCCACCAGCAGAGAGAGAGGTCAAGAGACCCAGTACTTC. It specifies CATSRERGQETQYF.

The chain is built from TRBV4-3 and TRBJ2-1, with 7 nucleotides matching TRBD2. Germline values: CDR1 LGHNA, CDR2 YSLEER. V shed 5 bases and J 2 bases; nucleotides not matched to a gene: 6. The CDR3 has 15 residues. The CDR3 spells CASSVTGTTYNEQFF. The CDR3 bases are TGCGCCAGCAGCGTAACCGGGACTACCTACAATGAGCAGTTCTTC.

CDR3 in DNA: TGTGCCAGCAGATTTGGGACAGGGGATCAGCCCCAGCATTTT. Residues: CASRFGTGDQPQHF. This chain links TRBV6-6 with TRBJ1-5, with TRBD1 matching 10 bases. In germline, CDR1 is MNHNY, CDR2 SVGAGI (reference sequence). J was trimmed by 5 bases and V by 6 bases; bases with no gene match: 4. CDR3 size: 14 residues.

The rearrangement joins TRBV7-2 to TRBJ2-7, with 10 nucleotides matching TRBD1. V dropped 1 base and J dropped 5; count of bases not matched to a gene: 5. Germline V gene data show CDR1 as SGHTA and CDR2 as FQGNSA. The CDR3 loop spans 15 amino acids. CDR3 region: CASSLGGTGVNEQYF. The CDR3 DNA follows: TGTGCCAGCAGCTTAGGCGGGACAGGGGTCAACGAGCAGTACTTC.

This chain connects TRBV5-1 to TRBJ1-1; TRBD1 agrees at 9 bases. The CDR3 runs to 16 residues. Germline V gene sequence: CDR1 SGHRS, CDR2 YFSETQ. Trimming cost V 2 bases and J 0 bases; bases outside gene matches: 5. CDR3 DNA sequence: TGCGCCAGCAGCTTAGGGACAGGGATCATGAACACTGAAGCTTTCTTT. Translated, it gives CASSLGTGIMNTEAFF.

The chain links TRBV5-1 to TRBJ2-6, with D possibly being TRBD1 (5 bases). V was trimmed by 2 bases and J by 0 bases, leaving 9 bases between them. The CDR3 consists of 16 residues. The V gene's germline CDR1 is SGHRS and CDR2 YFSETQ. The chain's CDR3 is CASSLQVNSGANVLTF. The CDR3 DNA follows: TGCGCCAGCAGCTTACAGGTGAACTCTGGGGCCAACGTCCTGACTTTC.

The V gene is TRBV29-1, the J gene TRBJ1-1; 8 nucleotides align to TRBD1. Germline CDR1 SQVTM, CDR2 ANQGSEA. J lost 5 bases, V lost 5 bases, and 4 bases had no gene match. The CDR3 is 12 residues long. This chain's CDR3 is CSVSGGRTEAFF. The CDR3, as DNA: TGCAGCGTTTCAGGGGGCAGGACTGAAGCTTTCTTT.

V is TRBV3-1 (or the pseudogene TRBV3-2) and J is TRBJ1-1; tentatively, D is TRBD1 (5 bases). V was trimmed by 4 bases and J by 3 bases, leaving 12 bases between them. The germline V gene encodes CDR1 LGHDT and CDR2 YNNKEL (reference sequence). This CDR3 has 14 amino acids. The CDR3 region is CASSLLRGDTEAFF. As DNA, the CDR3 is TGTGCCAGCAGCCTCCTCCGGGGGGACACTGAAGCTTTCTTT.

This clone was seen a handful of times. Distinct nucleotide sequences in the sample also encode this CDR3. The chain joins TRBV14 to TRBJ2-7, with D tentatively TRBD2 (5 bases). From germline, CDR1 is SGHDN and CDR2 FVKESK. The CDR3 loop spans 13 amino acids. Trimming took off 6 bases at V and 3 bases at J, with 12 bases between the two ends. The CDR3 is CASRRTGSYEQYF. The CDR3 nucleotides read TGTGCCAGCAGACGGACTGGAAGCTACGAGCAGTACTTC.

This clone showed up just a few times. V is TRBV27 and J is TRBJ1-2; D may be TRBD1 (6 bases). Trimming removed 6 bases at V and 8 bases at J, with 13 bases between. The length of the CDR3 is 12 residues. Germline V gives CDR1 MNHEY, CDR2 SMNVEV (reference sequence). The CDR3 region is CASSAQGRGYTF. The CDR3 nucleotides read TGTGCCAGCAGCGCACAGGGAAGGGGCTACACCTTC.

This sequence joins TRBV13 and TRBJ1-2; TRBD1 aligns across 9 bases. This CDR3 is 16 amino acids long. V shed 2 bases, J shed 5 bases, and the junction held 9 bases outside the gene matches. Germline V lookup: CDR1 PRHDT, CDR2 FYEKMQ (reference sequence). The CDR3 DNA reads TGTGCCAGCAGCTTATTACAGGGGGCGAGTGCATATGGCTACACCTTC. Protein sequence: CASSLLQGASAYGYTF.

The V and J genes are TRBV18 and TRBJ1-5, with a possible D match to TRBD1 (5 bases). The CDR3 is made up of 15 amino acids. Trimming shortened V by 3 bases and J by 2 bases, and 11 bases separated the two germline ends. The germline gives CDR1 KGHSH, CDR2 LQKENI. DNA for the CDR3: TGTGCCAGCTCACCTCTAGGACACGGCAATCAGCCCCAGCATTTT. Its translation is CASSPLGHGNQPQHF. Full variable domain (outside the CDR3, taken from reference TRBV18 and TRBJ1-5): NAGVMQNPRHLVRRRGQEARLRCSPMKGHSHVYWYRQLPEEGLKFMVYLQKENIIDESGMPKERFSAEFPKEGPSILRIQQVVRGDSAAYFCASSPLGHGNQPQHFGDGTRLSIL.

This clone was observed once. The V and J genes are TRBV18 and TRBJ2-2; TRBD1 matches 8 bases. The CDR3 spans 13 residues. The ends lost 3 bases at V and 7 bases at J; junction bases unmatched: 1. Germline lookup yields CDR1 KGHSH and CDR2 LQKENI. CDR3 sequence: CASSPTGVGELFF. The CDR3, as DNA: TGTGCCAGCTCACCGACAGGGGTCGGGGAGCTGTTTTTT.

V and J are TRBV7-2 and TRBJ2-1; tentative D call: TRBD2 (7 bases). This CDR3 has 18 residues. Germline V lookup: CDR1 SGHTA, CDR2 FQGNSA. With 3 bases removed from V and 6 bases from J, the gap between germline ends came to 24 bases. The CDR3 nucleotides read TGTGCCAGCAGCTTTCGGCAGGGGTGGCTAGCGGCCTCCAATGAGCAGTTCTTC. Translation gives CASSFRQGWLAASNEQFF.

The J gene is TRBJ2-5, the V gene TRBV5-1, with D maybe TRBD1 (5 bases). Between the trimmed V and J ends, which lost 0 bases and 1 base, there was a span of 10 bases. The CDR3 is 15 amino acids. The germline V gene has CDR1 SGHRS and CDR2 YFSETQ. The CDR3 sequence: CASSLALGAQETQYF. The CDR3 nucleotides are TGCGCCAGCAGCTTGGCCCTTGGGGCCCAAGAGACCCAGTACTTC. The full variable domain, with the rest looked up from reference TRBV5-1 and TRBJ2-5, is KAGVTQTPRYLIKTRGQQVTLSCSPISGHRSVSWYQQTPGQGLQFLFEYFSETQRNKGNFPGRFSGRQFSNSRSEMNVSTLELGDSALYLCASSLALGAQETQYFGPGTRLLVL.

This clone has only one observation. The chain uses TRBV6-2 or TRBV6-3 and TRBJ1-5, with D possibly being TRBD1 (6 bases). In germline, CDR1 is MNHEY, CDR2 SVGEGT. The V gene lost 2 bases and the J gene lost 7 bases, with 15 bases spanning the gap. The length of the CDR3 is 15 residues. CDR3 loop: CASSYHGGAIQPQHF. The DNA of the CDR3 is TGTGCCAGCAGTTACCATGGGGGCGCGATCCAGCCCCAGCATTTT.

CDR3 DNA sequence: TGTGCCAGCAGTCCGTTCGGGAAGGGGACAGGGCCCTACAATGAGCAGTTCTTC. It encodes CASSPFGKGTGPYNEQFF. This chain links TRBV6-6 with TRBJ2-1, with 9 nucleotides matching TRBD1. This CDR3 has 18 residues. Trimming at V came to 5 bases and at J to 2 bases, leaving 13 bases not matched to a gene. CDR1 and CDR2 (germline): MNHNY, SVGAGI (reference sequence).

The CDR3 reads CASSLATGASSTDTQYF. DNA of the CDR3: TGTGCCAGCAGCTTGGCTACAGGGGCTTCTAGCACAGATACGCAGTATTTT. The gene calls are TRBV5-4 and TRBJ2-3; 7 nucleotides match TRBD1. CDR1 is SGHNT, CDR2 YYREEE, per germline (reference sequence). The V and J ends lost 0 bases and 0 bases, in that order; junction bases with no gene match: 7. The CDR3 runs 17 residues.

In DNA form, the CDR3 reads TGTGCCAGCAGTGAATATCACAGGAACACCGGGGAGCTGTTTTTT. It yields the protein CASSEYHRNTGELFF. This chain connects TRBV25-1 to TRBJ2-2; D remains unclear. V was trimmed by 0 bases and J by 1 base, leaving 6 bases between them. Germline CDR1 and CDR2: MGHDK and SYGVNS. There are 15 residues in the CDR3.